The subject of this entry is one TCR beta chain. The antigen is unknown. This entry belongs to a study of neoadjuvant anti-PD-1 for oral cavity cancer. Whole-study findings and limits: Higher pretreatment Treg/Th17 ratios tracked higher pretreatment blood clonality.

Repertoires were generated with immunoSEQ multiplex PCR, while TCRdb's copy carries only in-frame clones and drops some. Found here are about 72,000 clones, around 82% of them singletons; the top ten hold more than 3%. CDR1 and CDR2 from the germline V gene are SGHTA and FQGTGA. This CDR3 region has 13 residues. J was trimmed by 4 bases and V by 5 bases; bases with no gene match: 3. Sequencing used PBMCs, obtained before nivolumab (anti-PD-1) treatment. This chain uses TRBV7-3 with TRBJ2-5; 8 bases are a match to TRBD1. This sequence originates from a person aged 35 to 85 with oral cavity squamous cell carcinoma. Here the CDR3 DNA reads TGTGCCAGCAGCAGGGACAGGAGAGAGACCCAGTACTTC. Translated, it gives CASSRDRRETQYF.